The entry below gives a single T cell receptor (beta chain) sequence along with its context. Its antigen is unknown. Qualities for individual bases were not recorded, and no much larger clone is one base off. The data derive from a study of OX40 agonist ivuxolimab in advanced cancers. For the study in its entirety: Ivuxolimab, which targeted the costimulatory receptor OX40 (CD134), was an agonistic, fully human IgG2 monoclonal antibody. Three dose-escalation patients achieved partial responses, one with hepatocellular carcinoma and two with cutaneous melanoma. Of the approximately 54 patients in dose escalation, 19 had hepatocellular carcinoma, about 15 had melanoma, 9 had renal cell carcinoma and 9 had head and neck cancer. The paper reports the monotherapy dose-escalation portion (N of about 50 patients) of the phase I ivuxolimab trial. Patients were allowed to have had prior anti-PD-1, anti-PD-L1 or anti-CTLA-4 therapy, and around two fifths of the dose-escalation patients had been treated with checkpoint inhibitors. Intravenous ivuxolimab was administered to patients every 2 weeks at six dose levels: 0.01, 0.1, 0.3, 1.5, 3 and 10 mg/kg. In the dose-escalation cohort, 82.7% of patients were male, and the mean age was roughly 60 years, with a range of 23 to 79. Peripheral TCRbeta sequencing was intended to test whether TCR sequence diversity was altered and clonal T-cell expansion was caused by ivuxolimab.

CDR1 and CDR2 are drawn from the germline V gene (reference sequence): MNHEY, SMNVEV. Deletion took 0 bases off V and 8 bases off J, with a span of 17 bases between the germline ends. Counted from cysteine to phenylalanine, this CDR3 has 16 amino acids. Only the CDR3 part of the read is kept: 48 bases, read in frame from the first base. The paper's findings and limits, for the study overall: In partial responders in the 0.1-3.0 mg/kg groups, normalized peripheral clonal expansion was found to be among the lowest, especially among CD8+ T cells. After ivuxolimab, expanded clones were on average more numerous among CD8+ T cells than among CD4+ T cells. Low levels of normalized T-cell clonal expansion were also shown by some nonresponding patients. Clonal expansion of both CD4+ and CD8+ blood T cells was observed from baseline to week 6 at doses 0.1 to 3.0 mg/kg. The antigen specificity of the peripheral T cells that underwent clonal expansion was not determined.

To sequence the TCRbeta CDR3 region, genomic DNA was isolated from the sorted cells. The immunoSEQ Assay was used for sequencing of TCRbeta CDR3 regions. The immuneACCESS repertoire file appears here via TCRdb, limited to in-frame rearrangements. These files lack a portion of the clones; in checked studies, under half of the deficit traces to unresolved V genes, and the cause of the others is not known. The sample table records around 110,000 clones; 90% of these occur just once. Together, the top ten hold approximately 0.52% of the sample. The trial excluded patients who had a history of autoimmune disease or who were on systemic immunosuppression. Peripheral blood for TCR sequencing was drawn from every dose cohort at baseline, at cycle 4 day 1 and at cycle 7 day 1. Samples came from an open-label, multicenter, first-in-human phase I dose-escalation trial of ivuxolimab. Adults with locally advanced or metastatic head and neck squamous cell, hepatocellular, melanoma or renal cell carcinoma were enrolled in the trial. CD4+ and CD8+ T cells were sorted separately from peripheral blood before TCR sequencing.

The chain is encoded by TRBV27 joined to TRBJ2-1; the D segment could be TRBD2, given 6 matching bases. The sample here was CD4+ or CD8+ T cells sorted from blood, taken in a trial of the OX40 agonist ivuxolimab. This TCR was recovered from an adult with an advanced solid tumor such as melanoma, head and neck, liver or kidney cancer. This receptor has the CDR3 CASSLSQGGVAHEQFF. The DNA sequence reads TGTGCCAGCAGTTTATCCCAAGGCGGGGTTGCGCATGAGCAGTTCTTC.